Below are 22 T cell receptor beta chains sequenced from a single sample in a study of Graves' ophthalmopathy and Graves' hyperthyroidism (dated by TCRdb to between 2018 and 2020). The instrument was an Illumina HiSeq 2000. TCR beta CDR3 regions were amplified from RNA transcripts for repertoire sequencing. The first round of RT-PCR was done with HTBI primers and the Qiagen OneStep RT-PCR kit, and was followed by a second round of multiplex PCR, then size selection and purification. TCRdb trimmed the raw reads at Q25, called clones with MiXCR and kept productive beta chains. Rows are combined by CDR3 protein, so each entry shows the most common genes and DNA. The sample has about 700,000 distinct CDR3 sequences on record, roughly 40% of them singletons. Of the sample, approximately 43% is held by the ten largest clones. Sequenced sample: peripheral blood. The receptor set was obtained from an adult man with Graves' ophthalmopathy.

This clonotype was seen ten or more times. This chain connects TRBV5-6 to TRBJ2-2; D may be TRBD2 (5 bases). CDR3 size: 12 residues. In germline, CDR1 is SGHDT, CDR2 YYEEEE. V gave up 4 bases and J gave up 15 bases, with 16 bases separating them. CDR3 sequence: CASSQNTGIVFF. CDR3 DNA: TGTGCCAGCAGCCAGAACACCGGGATTGTGTTTTTT.

This clonotype was observed at least ten times. The rearrangement uses TRBV2 and TRBJ1-3, with a weak D call TRBD1 (6 bases). The CDR3 has 16 amino acids. V was trimmed by 1 base and J by 4 bases, leaving 14 bases between them. The V gene's germline CDR1 is SNHLY and CDR2 FYNNEI. CDR3 nucleotide sequence: TGTGCCAGCAGTGAAGGAACCTCGGGGACAGGAAACACCATATATTTT. Its protein product is CASSEGTSGTGNTIYF.

The gene calls are TRBV9 and TRBJ1-3, with TRBD1 matching over 7 bases. Germline loops: CDR1 SGDLS, CDR2 YYNGEE. The CDR3 loop spans 15 amino acids. The junction had 4 bases not matched to a gene; V was cut back by 0 bases and J by 4 bases. The CDR3 loop is CASSVDPGGGNTIYF. CDR3 nucleotides: TGTGCCAGCAGCGTAGATCCAGGGGGAGGAAACACCATATATTTT.

This clonotype was detected only a few times. V and J are TRBV5-6 and TRBJ2-5; a possible D gene is TRBD2 (6 bases). From germline, CDR1 is SGHDT and CDR2 YYEEEE. Trimming cost V 4 bases and J 11 bases, with 18 bases left between them. The CDR3 is 13 amino acids. CDR3 bases: TGTGCCAGCAGCCGAGAGGTGTGGGGGGAGCAGTACTTC. This encodes CASSREVWGEQYF.

This clonotype came up many times. The chain uses TRBV20-1 and TRBJ1-1; 10 nucleotides match TRBD1. Germline V gives CDR1 DFQATT, CDR2 SNEGSKA (reference sequence). The junction had 8 bases not matched to a gene; V was cut back by 6 bases and J by 10 bases. This CDR3 region has 12 residues. The CDR3 loop reads CSARGQGFVAFF. The CDR3 DNA is TGCAGTGCCAGGGGACAGGGGTTTGTAGCTTTCTTT.

Comment on this clonotype: Compared with germline, one end of the junction differs, possibly owing to a read error. The chain is built from TRBV6-5 and TRBJ1-2; D is undetermined. Germline-derived CDR1 and CDR2 are MNHEY and SVGAGI. The CDR3 has 10 residues. CDR3 bases: TGTGTCAGCCGCGGTCGAGGCTACACCTTC. It is translated as CVSRGRGYTF.

This clonotype was detected only a few times. This sequence joins TRBV6-5 and TRBJ1-1; D is ambiguous. V dropped 0 bases and J dropped 4 bases, with 6 bases sitting between them. Germline CDR1 and CDR2: MNHEY and SVGAGI. This CDR3 region has 13 residues. The CDR3 sequence is CASSYSWSTEAFF. CDR3 sequence (DNA): TGTGCCAGCAGTTACTCGTGGTCCACTGAAGCTTTCTTT.

This clonotype was seen more than once but under ten times. V gene TRBV7-9 combines with J gene TRBJ2-7; D is undetermined. This CDR3 has 15 residues. Per the germline V gene, CDR1 is SEHNR and CDR2 is FQNEAQ (reference sequence). Trimming removed 1 base from V and 0 bases from J, with 10 bases in between. The DNA of the CDR3 is TGTGCCAGCAGCTTAGGTAGTCCGAGCTCCTACGAGCAGTACTTC. This codes for CASSLGSPSSYEQYF.

This clonotype came up once. The gene calls are TRBV20-1 and TRBJ1-4; 11 nucleotides match TRBD1. Germline V lookup: CDR1 DFQATT, CDR2 SNEGSKA (reference sequence). CDR3 size: 15 residues. The CDR3 nucleotides read TGCAGCACAAAGGACAGGGGGCGAAGTAGTGAAAAACTGTTTTTT. It translates to CSTKDRGRSSEKLFF.

The genes are TRBV14 and TRBJ2-7, with TRBD2 matching 7 bases. CDR1 SGHDN and CDR2 FVKESK come from the germline V gene. Trimming at V came to 6 bases and at J to 5 bases, leaving 10 bases not matched to a gene. The CDR3 has 14 residues. The chain's CDR3 is CASSEYGGLDEQYF. CDR3 DNA: TGTGCCAGCAGTGAATACGGGGGGTTAGACGAGCAGTACTTC.

This clonotype was seen once. V and J are TRBV12-3 or TRBV12-4 and TRBJ2-7, with D hard to call. V lost 3 bases and J 9 bases, leaving 12 bases between the germline ends. CDR3 size: 12 residues. Written as DNA, the CDR3 is TGTGCCAGCAGTTTTCATGTAAACGGGCAGTACTTC. This encodes CASSFHVNGQYF.

This chain links TRBV25-1 with TRBJ1-5; 7 bases are a match to TRBD1. The J segment lost 2 bases and the V segment lost 1 base, leaving 2 bases of the junction unmatched. CDR3 length equals 15 residues. Germline loops: CDR1 MGHDK, CDR2 SYGVNS. CDR3 sequence: CASSESGGGNQPQHF. The CDR3 bases are TGTGCCAGCAGTGAATCAGGGGGTGGCAATCAGCCCCAGCATTTT.

This clonotype was counted a few times. The chain joins TRBV7-9 to TRBJ2-7; 7 nucleotides align to TRBD2. V lost 5 bases and J lost 3; bases outside the gene matches: 10. There are 15 residues in the CDR3. Germline V lookup: CDR1 SEHNR, CDR2 FQNEAQ (reference sequence). CDR3 DNA: TGTGCCAGCAGCCGCAAGCGGGGTCGGAACTACGAGCAGTACTTC. This encodes CASSRKRGRNYEQYF.

The gene calls are TRBV12-3 or TRBV12-4 and TRBJ2-5; tentative D call: TRBD1 (5 bases). CDR3 size: 15 residues. V was trimmed by 10 bases and J by 3 bases, leaving 21 bases between them. The CDR3 DNA reads TGTGCCACCCGAAGCTATGAGGACAACGAAGAGACCCAGTACTTC. It is translated as CATRSYEDNEETQYF.

This clonotype was seen many times. The chain is built from TRBV15 and TRBJ1-1; D is uncertain. The CDR3 loop spans 13 amino acids. Germline V gives CDR1 LNHNV, CDR2 YYDKDF (reference sequence). Trimming took off 6 bases at V and 0 bases at J, with 8 bases between the two ends. The chain's CDR3 is CATSRKLNTEAFF. CDR3 in DNA: TGTGCCACCAGTCGAAAGTTGAACACTGAAGCTTTCTTT.

This clonotype was detected many times. The rearrangement uses TRBV29-1 and TRBJ2-6; D is uncertain. The germline V gene has CDR1 SQVTM and CDR2 ANQGSEA. The CDR3 is made up of 18 amino acids. V was trimmed by 0 bases and J by 0 bases, leaving 15 bases between them. For the CDR3, the DNA is TGCAGCGTTGAAGATACGCAACCCCGGTACTCTGGGGCCAACGTCCTGACTTTC. This sequence encodes CSVEDTQPRYSGANVLTF.

The chain couples TRBV10-3 to TRBJ2-7, with D possibly matching TRBD1 (6 bases). The CDR3 runs to 14 residues. Trimming left V 10 bases short and J 3 bases short, with 19 bases between. Germline V gene sequence: CDR1 ENHRY, CDR2 SYGVKD. CDR3: CASSPFRGYYEQYF. The CDR3 DNA is TGTGCCAGCAGCCCTTTCAGGGGTTACTACGAGCAGTACTTC.

This clonotype occurred a few times. At one boundary the junction diverges from the germline segment, which might be a read error. The gene calls are TRBV4-1 and TRBJ2-5; tentatively, D is TRBD2 (5 bases). Germline CDR1 is MGHRA and CDR2 is YSYEKL. The CDR3 runs to 15 residues. The CDR3 sequence: CASSQEGLDQETQYF. CDR3 coding DNA: TGTGCCAGCAGCCAAGAGGGTCTCGACCAAGAGACCCAGTACTTC.

As to this clonotype: A much larger clone sits a single nucleotide away, making a read error possible. The V gene is TRBV10-1, the J gene TRBJ2-7, with 9 positions matching TRBD1. V was pared by 8 bases and J by 9 bases, with 5 bases of the junction left unmatched. Per germline, CDR1 WNHNN and CDR2 SYGVQD (reference sequence). The length of the CDR3 is 11 residues. The CDR3 protein is CASGTGNGQYF. CDR3 DNA sequence: TGCGCCAGCGGGACAGGGAACGGGCAGTACTTC.

Details on this clonotype: The CDR3 does not close with the conserved phenylalanine or tryptophan, likely indicating a read error. It is unclear where the CDR3 begins or ends on the DNA, so no DNA is shown, and the CDR3 is as TCRdb lists it. Here the CDR3 reads CASSQNSDRIS. The V call is TRBV7-8, the J call TRBJ1-1; TRBD1 is the table's D call, not checked against the DNA. CDR1 is SGHVS, CDR2 FQNEAQ, per germline. Including both end residues, the CDR3 is 11 amino acids long.

The chain couples TRBV4-1 to TRBJ1-2; no definite D call. Germline CDR1 and CDR2: MGHRA and YSYEKL. V lost 1 base and J lost 8, with 11 bases in between. The CDR3 is made up of 13 amino acids. CDR3 in DNA: TGCGCCAGCAGCCAAGGGATTGGGGAAGGCTACACCTTC. Amino acid sequence: CASSQGIGEGYTF.

This chain links TRBV5-1 with TRBJ2-1, with TRBD1 matching 9 bases. This CDR3 has 13 amino acids. The germline V gene encodes CDR1 SGHRS and CDR2 YFSETQ. J gave up 9 bases and V 0 bases, and 1 base lay outside the gene matches. CDR3: CASSLDRGPEQFF. In nucleotides, the CDR3 is TGCGCCAGCAGCTTGGACAGGGGGCCTGAGCAGTTCTTC.